Below, 2 T cell receptor beta chains from the same sample are listed, as sequenced in a study of cytomegalovirus exposure and HLA in healthy donors. PCR employed 60 Vbeta and 13 Jbeta primers. Generated by immunoSEQ multiplex PCR, the TCRdb table keeps only in-frame clones and is missing some. The table includes around 160,000 clones, 65% to 70% detected once. The sample was PBMCs. The receptors were gathered from a woman younger than 30 in good health and CMV-seropositive.

The J gene is TRBJ2-2, the V gene TRBV7-9, with 8 bases identical to TRBD1. The germline gives CDR1 SEHNR, CDR2 FQNEAQ (reference sequence). This CDR3 has 16 residues. Losses at the gene ends were 0 bases for V and 1 base for J; bases not matched to a gene: 1. CDR3 bases: TGTGCCAGCAGCTTAGCGGGGACAGGGAACACCGGGGAGCTGTTTTTT. Residues: CASSLAGTGNTGELFF.

The chain recombines TRBV10-3 with TRBJ2-7, with TRBD2 identical over 7 bases. Germline V gene lookup returns CDR1 ENHRY and CDR2 SYGVKD. The length of the CDR3 is 14 residues. V lost 4 bases, J lost 0 bases, and 3 bases stayed unmatched. CDR3 sequence: CAISVRESSYEQYF. The CDR3 coding sequence is TGTGCCATCAGTGTGCGGGAGAGCTCCTACGAGCAGTACTTC.